This T cell receptor (beta chain) was sequenced for a study of blood T cell repertoires in COVID-19. The germline CDR1 and CDR2 sequences are SGHNT and YENEEA. CDR3 length equals 15 residues. V lost 4 bases and J lost 2, with 14 bases in between. The protocol was immunoSEQ multiplex PCR, while the TCRdb copy is restricted to in-frame clones and leaves out a portion. The table shows fewer than 200,000 clones, with less than 85% occurring only once. This receptor was obtained from a woman older than 75 with acute or convalescent COVID-19. This rearrangement joins TRBV11-3 to TRBJ1-1; D may be TRBD1 (6 bases). The sample was peripheral blood. The CDR3 here is CASSSGAAVNTEAFF. In nucleotides, the CDR3 is TGTGCCAGCAGCTCAGGGGCCGCGGTAAACACTGAAGCTTTCTTT.